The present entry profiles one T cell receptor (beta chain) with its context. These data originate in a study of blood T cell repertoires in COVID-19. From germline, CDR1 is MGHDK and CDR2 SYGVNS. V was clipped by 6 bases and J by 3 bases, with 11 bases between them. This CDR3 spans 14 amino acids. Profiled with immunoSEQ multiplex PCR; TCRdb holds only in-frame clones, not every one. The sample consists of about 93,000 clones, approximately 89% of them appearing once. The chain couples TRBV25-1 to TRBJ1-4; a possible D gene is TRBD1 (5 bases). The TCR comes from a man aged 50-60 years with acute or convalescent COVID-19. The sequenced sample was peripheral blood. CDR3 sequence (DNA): TGTGCCAGCAGGAACGGGGGGGCTAATGAAAAACTGTTTTTT. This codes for CASRNGGANEKLFF. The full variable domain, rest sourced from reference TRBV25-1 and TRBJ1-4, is EADIYQTPRYLVIGTGKKITLECSQTMGHDKMYWYQQDPGMELHLIHYSYGVNSTEKGDLSSESTVSRIRTEHFPLTLESARPSHTSQYLCASRNGGANEKLFFGSGTQLSVL.